These 17 T cell receptor beta chains share one sample of origin, sequenced in a study. TCRdb processed the RT-PCR reads anew with MiXCR; each CDR3 protein has one entry. The sample lists about 680,000 distinct CDR3 sequences; 14% were seen once. Sequences were obtained from memory CD4+ T cells from blood. Receptors originate from a female donor in good health, serving as a healthy control.

CDR3: CASSPDRYNEQFF. CDR3 in DNA: TGCGCCAGCAGCCCCGACAGGTACAATGAGCAGTTCTTC. The V call is TRBV5-1, the J call TRBJ2-1; possibly TRBD1 for D (6 bases). The CDR3 is 13 amino acids. Germline CDR1 is SGHRS and CDR2 is YFSETQ. Trimming removed 4 bases at V and 4 bases at J, with 9 bases between.

A few counts support this clonotype. This chain connects TRBV27 to TRBJ2-1; 7 bases are shared with TRBD1. CDR1 and CDR2 from the germline V gene are MNHEY and SMNVEV (reference sequence). V was pared by 3 bases and J by 6 bases, with 8 bases of the junction left unmatched. This CDR3 is 15 amino acids long. In DNA, the CDR3 is TGTGCCAGCAGTTTCGACAGGGTCGTTCTCAATGAGCAGTTCTTC. Translation gives CASSFDRVVLNEQFF.

The J gene is TRBJ1-2, the V gene TRBV6-6; 7 nucleotides match TRBD1. The V gene's germline CDR1 is MNHNY and CDR2 SVGAGI (reference sequence). The CDR3 extends over 13 amino acids. Trimming cost V 8 bases and J 4 bases; bases outside gene matches: 7. CDR3 coding DNA: TGTGCCAGCCTGGACAGGCCCCTCTATGGCTACACCTTC. As protein: CASLDRPLYGYTF.

This clonotype was counted a few times. V is TRBV20-1 and J is TRBJ2-3; D perhaps matches TRBD2 (7 bases). Germline assignment: CDR1 DFQATT and CDR2 SNEGSKA (reference sequence). The ends were cut back, 4 bases at V and 1 base at J, with 9 bases in the middle. The CDR3 has 13 residues. The CDR3 reads CSAKGGGTDTQYF. CDR3 coding DNA: TGCAGTGCTAAGGGGGGGGGCACAGATACGCAGTATTTT.

The chain employs TRBV6-6 and TRBJ2-7; 11 nucleotides match TRBD2. The CDR3 has 14 residues. Germline V gives CDR1 MNHNY, CDR2 SVGAGI (reference sequence). The J segment lost 0 bases and the V segment lost 8 bases, leaving 3 bases of the junction unmatched. The CDR3 is CASLGTSGSYEQYF. CDR3 DNA: TGTGCCAGCCTCGGGACTAGCGGCTCCTACGAGCAGTACTTC.

This clonotype was observed at least ten times. This may come from a read error, since a much larger clone is one base off. This chain links TRBV7-8 with TRBJ2-3; D unresolved. The germline V gene has CDR1 SGHVS and CDR2 FQNEAQ. This CDR3 is 12 amino acids long. V shed 5 bases and J shed 2 bases, with 5 bases lying between them. CDR3 sequence reads: CASSPHTDTQYF. DNA for the CDR3: TGTGCCAGCAGCCCCCACACAGATACGCAGTATTTT.

This clonotype was observed many times. The CDR3, as DNA: TGTGCCAGCAGCCGACGCCTACTAGCGGGGATCTCCTACGAGCAGTACTTC. Protein sequence: CASSRRLLAGISYEQYF. The V gene is TRBV12-3 or TRBV12-4, the J gene TRBJ2-7, with 10 bases matching TRBD2. This CDR3 is 17 amino acids long. With V trimmed by 6 bases and J by 0 bases, 11 bases remained unmatched.

There are many counts of this clonotype. The chain is built from TRBV10-3 and TRBJ2-1; 8 nucleotides line up with TRBD2. Germline V gives CDR1 ENHRY, CDR2 SYGVKD. Trimming cost V 8 bases and J 8 bases; bases outside gene matches: 11. The CDR3 has 14 residues. CDR3 sequence: CAISQAGGRDEQFF. CDR3 coding DNA: TGTGCCATCTCTCAGGCGGGGGGACGTGATGAGCAGTTCTTC.

There are a few counts of this clonotype. V is TRBV18 and J is TRBJ1-2; D is unresolved. V gave up 2 bases and J gave up 6 bases, with 16 bases separating them. CDR1 is KGHSH and CDR2 is LQKENI in the germline V gene. This CDR3 is built from 15 residues. CDR3: CASSPNSEVENGYTF. In nucleotides, the CDR3 is TGTGCCAGCTCACCAAATAGCGAGGTGGAGAATGGCTACACCTTC.

This rearrangement joins TRBV7-9 to TRBJ2-5; the D gene is possibly TRBD2 (6 bases). V lost 5 bases and J lost 5, with 18 bases in between. Germline CDR1 is SEHNR and CDR2 is FQNEAQ (reference sequence). CDR3 length: 15 amino acids. CDR3 region: CASSPRDSRGETQYF. CDR3 DNA sequence: TGTGCCAGCAGCCCCCGGGACTCCCGGGGGGAGACCCAGTACTTC.

This clonotype was recorded at least ten times. The chain links TRBV20-1 to TRBJ2-5; TRBD1 matches at 7 bases. This CDR3 comprises 14 residues. The V segment lost 2 bases and the J segment 0 bases; nucleotides outside the gene matches: 3. Per germline, CDR1 DFQATT and CDR2 SNEGSKA (reference sequence). The CDR3 sequence is CSARRGQNQETQYF. The CDR3 DNA reads TGCAGTGCTAGACGGGGACAGAACCAAGAGACCCAGTACTTC.

This clonotype showed up just once. This chain joins TRBV6-2 or TRBV6-3 and TRBJ2-2; D remains unclear. CDR3 length: 17 residues. The germline V gene has CDR1 MNHEY and CDR2 SVGEGT. V was pared by 2 bases and J by 0 bases, with 13 bases between. The CDR3: CASSYISPDANTGELFF. CDR3 nucleotides: TGTGCCAGCAGTTACATTTCTCCCGACGCGAACACCGGGGAGCTGTTTTTT.

V usage is TRBV20-1 and J usage is TRBJ1-1; TRBD1 agrees at 9 bases. V lost 7 bases and J lost 8; bases outside the gene matches: 14. The germline CDR1 and CDR2 sequences are DFQATT and SNEGSKA (reference sequence). There are 14 residues in the CDR3. The CDR3 DNA follows: TGCAGTGGGGGGACAGGGTCTTCTGGCTGGGAAGCTTTCTTT. Protein: CSGGTGSSGWEAFF.

V usage is TRBV4-2 and J usage is TRBJ2-1, with 7 bases lining up with TRBD2. Trimming removed 0 bases from V and 9 bases from J; junction bases left unmatched: 11. From germline, CDR1 is LGHNA and CDR2 YNFKEQ. This CDR3 spans 16 amino acids. DNA of the CDR3: TGTGCCAGCAGCCAAGAATCGCTGGGGAGGGGAGGTGAGCAGTTCTTC. Translation: CASSQESLGRGGEQFF.

This sequence joins TRBV5-1 and TRBJ1-2, with D perhaps matching TRBD1 (5 bases). The CDR3 has 15 amino acids. With 4 bases removed from V and 8 bases from J, the gap between germline ends came to 21 bases. Germline lookup yields CDR1 SGHRS and CDR2 YFSETQ. This CDR3 is CASSPAGGAVNGYTF. CDR3 sequence (DNA): TGCGCCAGCAGCCCAGCCGGGGGTGCAGTCAACGGCTACACCTTC. Looking up the rest from reference TRBV5-1 and TRBJ1-2 gives the full variable domain: KAGVTQTPRYLIKTRGQQVTLSCSPISGHRSVSWYQQTPGQGLQFLFEYFSETQRNKGNFPGRFSGRQFSNSRSEMNVSTLELGDSALYLCASSPAGGAVNGYTFGSGTRLTVV.

This clonotype was detected a few times. Being one base from a much bigger clone, this may be a read error. The chain carries TRBV7-2 and TRBJ2-5; TRBD1 matches 10 bases. The V and J ends lost 5 bases and 2 bases, in that order; junction bases with no gene match: 5. The CDR3 consists of 15 residues. CDR1 and CDR2 (germline): SGHTA, FQGNSA. The CDR3 DNA follows: TGTGCCAGCAGCCCGCCGGACAGGGGGCAAGAGACCCAGTACTTC. It is translated as CASSPPDRGQETQYF.

This clonotype was observed a handful of times. The chain is built from TRBV9 and TRBJ2-7, with 11 positions matching TRBD2. Trimming cost V 4 bases and J 4 bases; bases outside gene matches: 10. Germline V CDR1 and CDR2: SGDLS, YYNGEE. The CDR3 length is 16 residues. CDR3 nucleotide sequence: TGTGCCAGCAGCCCCACCTCATGGACTAGCGGGTACGAGCAGTACTTC. As protein: CASSPTSWTSGYEQYF.